The source of this T cell receptor beta chain is a study of CD8+ T cells in alopecia areata. Whole-study results and caveats: Lesional scalp displayed greater clonality than normal scalp, most notably in alopecia totalis/universalis. Scalp and blood retained many expanded lesional clones during tofacitinib.

This clone was counted only a few times. Its specificity is not known. Trimming pared 1 base from V and 2 bases from J, leaving 9 bases between. The CDR3 runs 14 residues. CDR1 LNHDA and CDR2 SQIVND come from the germline V gene (reference sequence). The authors extracted RNA and reverse transcribed it into cDNA as the sequencing template. TCRdb's copy holds only in-frame clones and misses some; the assay was immunoSEQ multiplex PCR. Here the sample spans about 270,000 clones, approximately 60% being singletons. The treatment denotes: oral pan-JAK inhibitor, 5-10 mg twice daily. The material sequenced was CD4+ T cells sorted from blood, taken around week 54, from a patient treated with tofacitinib. The sequence came from a human donor with alopecia areata. The chain joins TRBV19 to TRBJ2-7; D is perhaps TRBD1 (6 bases). The CDR3 is CASSIVQGPYEQYF. As DNA, the CDR3 is TGTGCCAGTAGTATAGTACAGGGTCCCTACGAGCAGTACTTC.